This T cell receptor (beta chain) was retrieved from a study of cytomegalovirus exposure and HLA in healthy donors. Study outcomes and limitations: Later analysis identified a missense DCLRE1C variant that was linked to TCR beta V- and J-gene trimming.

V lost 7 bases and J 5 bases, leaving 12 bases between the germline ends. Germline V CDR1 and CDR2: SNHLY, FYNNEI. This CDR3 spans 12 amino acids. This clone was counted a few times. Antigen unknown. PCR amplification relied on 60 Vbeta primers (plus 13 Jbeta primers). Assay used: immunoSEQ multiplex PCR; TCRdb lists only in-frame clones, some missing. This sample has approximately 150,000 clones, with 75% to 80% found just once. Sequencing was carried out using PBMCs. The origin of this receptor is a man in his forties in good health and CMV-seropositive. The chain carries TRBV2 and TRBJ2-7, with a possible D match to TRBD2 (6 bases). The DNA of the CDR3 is TGTGCCAGCAAATGGGAGGTCGACGAGCAGTACTTC. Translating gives CASKWEVDEQYF.